What follows is one T cell receptor beta chain and its context. TCRdb keeps only in-frame clones here, not all; method: immunoSEQ multiplex PCR. The table lists more than 25,000 clones, around nine tenths of them singletons. Germline V lookup: CDR1 SGHDN, CDR2 FVKESK. The V and J ends lost 1 base and 0 bases respectively, with 9 bases between them. CDR3 length equals 15 residues. This sample was included in a study of monozygotic twins with cystic fibrosis. The V gene is TRBV14, the J gene TRBJ1-1; D ambiguous. This receptor was identified in a girl aged 2-10 years with cystic fibrosis. Sequenced material: blood. CDR3 sequence: CASSQATNMNTEAFF. CDR3 DNA sequence: TGTGCCAGCAGCCAAGCGACAAACATGAACACTGAAGCTTTCTTT.